This TCR beta chain was recorded in a study of T cell responses to AZD1222 COVID-19 vaccine. Study-level results: Only after the peak T cell response were repertoires sampled. Only a handful of AZD1222 recipients tested seropositive at baseline. The donor cohort was predominantly white British with a female majority, and clonal diversity may have been underestimated.

This clone was seen once. Its antigen is undetermined. The protocol was immunoSEQ multiplex PCR, while the TCRdb copy is restricted to in-frame clones and leaves out a portion. The sample records approximately 110,000 clones, 91% being singletons. V was pared by 5 bases and J by 3 bases, with 9 bases of the junction left unmatched. Germline V gene sequence: CDR1 KGHSH, CDR2 LQKENI. The length of the CDR3 is 15 residues. The starting material was peripheral blood, obtained on day 0 of AZD1222 vaccination. The TCR was taken from an adult in good health. This chain links TRBV18 with TRBJ1-1, with 7 bases identical to TRBD1. The CDR3 region has the DNA TGTGCCAGCTCAGTAGAGACAGGGTTGGACACTGAAGCTTTCTTT. It yields the protein CASSVETGLDTEAFF. Together with reference TRBV18 and TRBJ1-1, the CDR3 gives the full variable domain: NAGVMQNPRHLVRRRGQEARLRCSPMKGHSHVYWYRQLPEEGLKFMVYLQKENIIDESGMPKERFSAEFPKEGPSILRIQQVVRGDSAAYFCASSVETGLDTEAFFGQGTRLTVV.